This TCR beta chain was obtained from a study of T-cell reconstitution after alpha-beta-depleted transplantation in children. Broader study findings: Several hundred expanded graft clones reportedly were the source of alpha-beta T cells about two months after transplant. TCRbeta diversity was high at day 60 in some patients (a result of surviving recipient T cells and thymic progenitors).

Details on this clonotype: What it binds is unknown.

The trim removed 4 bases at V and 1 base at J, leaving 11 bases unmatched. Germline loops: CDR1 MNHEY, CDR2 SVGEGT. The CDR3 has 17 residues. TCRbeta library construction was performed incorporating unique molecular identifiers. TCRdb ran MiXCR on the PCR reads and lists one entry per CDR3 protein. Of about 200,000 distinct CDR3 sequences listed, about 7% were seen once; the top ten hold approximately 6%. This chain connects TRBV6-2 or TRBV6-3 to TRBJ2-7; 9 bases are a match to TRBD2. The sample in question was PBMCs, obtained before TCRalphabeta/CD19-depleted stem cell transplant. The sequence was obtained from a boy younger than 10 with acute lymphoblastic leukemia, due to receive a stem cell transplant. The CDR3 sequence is CASSLEIGGGDSYEQYF. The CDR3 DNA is TGTGCCAGCAGTTTGGAGATCGGCGGGGGGGATTCCTACGAGCAGTACTTC.